This TCR beta chain appears in the sequencing data of a study of T cell changes during pregnancy in multiple sclerosis. CDR3 length: 11 amino acids. CDR1 is WNHNN and CDR2 is SYGVQD in the germline V gene (reference sequence). With 6 bases removed from V and 7 bases from J, the gap between germline ends came to 6 bases. Assay: immunoSEQ multiplex PCR; the TCRdb copy retains only in-frame clones and omits some. The table lists about 68,000 clones, about nine tenths of them singletons. The clonotype was recovered from a female donor with multiple sclerosis, enrolled in a pregnancy study. The J gene is TRBJ2-2, the V gene TRBV10-1, with TRBD2 as a possible D gene (5 bases). This specimen was peripheral blood, taken in the first trimester of pregnancy. CDR3 DNA sequence: TGCGCCAGCAGCGGAGGCGGGGAGCTGTTTTTT. Its translation: CASSGGGELFF.